This T cell receptor beta chain derives from a study of CD8+CD57+ T cells in acquired aplastic anemia. Study background: DNA recovered from sorted CD4+ and CD8+ cells had a mean of approximately 3.2 ug. As sequenced from healthy donors, CD4+ cells averaged approximately 11 million reads.

In regard to this clonotype: The target antigen is unknown.

Whole-study findings and limits: Common to patients and controls were about 31 CD8+ CDR3 sequences. Patients showed no significant difference from controls in CD8+ Simpson's diversity.

Both TCR beta VDJ combination and CDR3 sequence profiling were carried out. Genomic DNA was the template for this profiling. TCRdb reprocessed the reads via MiXCR and lists one record per CDR3 protein. The sample lists around 170,000 distinct CDR3 sequences; around 60% were seen once. Trimming took 7 bases from V and 1 from J, leaving 10 bases between them. The CDR3 consists of 13 residues. Germline V gene sequence: CDR1 SNHLY, CDR2 FYNNEI. Sequencing was done on a sample of sorted CD4+, CD8+, or CD8+CD57+ T cells (not recorded which) from PBMCs. The source is a human donor in good health. The chain employs TRBV2 and TRBJ2-5; no clear D. The CDR3 loop is CASIWQIQETQYF. In DNA, the CDR3 is TGTGCCAGCATTTGGCAAATCCAAGAGACCCAGTACTTC. Looking up the rest from reference TRBV2 and TRBJ2-5 gives the full variable domain: EPEVTQTPSHQVTQMGQEVILRCVPISNHLYFYWYRQILGQKVEFLVSFYNNEISEKSEIFDDQFSVERPDGSNFTLKIRSTKLEDSAMYFCASIWQIQETQYFGPGTRLLVL.